This T cell receptor (beta chain) was recovered during a study of blood T cell repertoires in COVID-19. Turning to the study itself: COVID-19 samples collected from the United States, Italy and Spain covered acute and convalescent phases. Sources were T cells, B-cell-depleted T cells, or PBMCs; the material itself was cDNA or gDNA.

In the source study's methods: Amplification of reference gene primers was used by the study to estimate nucleated cell counts. Measured with immunoSEQ multiplex PCR; TCRdb has only the in-frame clones, and not every one. V and J calls and clone size come straight from that table; D and trimming were deduced from the DNA. The sample shows some 60,000 clones, over 70% of them seen only once. The CDR3 spans 15 residues. Sequencing used peripheral blood. This clonotype was obtained from a woman aged 50 to 60 with active or convalescent COVID-19. This rearrangement joins TRBV21-1 to TRBJ2-3; TRBD2 reflects the table's D call only, with no check against the DNA. TRBV21-1 corresponds to a pseudogene. In DNA, the CDR3 is TGTGCCAGCAGCTCCTCGCAGGGGAGGGCAGATACGCAGTATTTT. Its translation: CASSSSQGRADTQYF.